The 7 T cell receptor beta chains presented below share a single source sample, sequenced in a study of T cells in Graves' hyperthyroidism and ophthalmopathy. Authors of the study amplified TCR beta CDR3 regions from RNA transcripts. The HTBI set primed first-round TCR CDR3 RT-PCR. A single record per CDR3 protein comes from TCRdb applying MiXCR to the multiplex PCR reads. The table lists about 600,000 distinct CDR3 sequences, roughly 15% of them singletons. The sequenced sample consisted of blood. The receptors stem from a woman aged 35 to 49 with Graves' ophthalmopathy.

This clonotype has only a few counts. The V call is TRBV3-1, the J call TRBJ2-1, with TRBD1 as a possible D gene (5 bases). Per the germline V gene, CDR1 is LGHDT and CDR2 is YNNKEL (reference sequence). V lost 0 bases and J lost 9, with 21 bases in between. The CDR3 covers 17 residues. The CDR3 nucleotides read TGTGCCAGCAGCCAAGATCTGGGGCGCGGCTTTTCAGGTGAGCAGTTCTTC. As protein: CASSQDLGRGFSGEQFF.

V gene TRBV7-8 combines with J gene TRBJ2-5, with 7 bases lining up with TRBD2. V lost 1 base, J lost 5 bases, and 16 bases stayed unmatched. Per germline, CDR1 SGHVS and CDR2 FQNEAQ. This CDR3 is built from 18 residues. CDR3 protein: CASSLGGWASGPGETQYF. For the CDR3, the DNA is TGTGCCAGCAGCTTAGGAGGGTGGGCTAGCGGACCGGGGGAGACCCAGTACTTC.

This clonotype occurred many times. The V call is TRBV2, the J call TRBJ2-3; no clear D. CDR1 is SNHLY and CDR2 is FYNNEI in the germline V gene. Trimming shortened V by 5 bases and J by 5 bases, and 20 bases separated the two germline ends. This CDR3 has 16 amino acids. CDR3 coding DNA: TGTGCCAGCAGTCTCCGGAACCCCCCCATGGGAGATACGCAGTATTTT. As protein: CASSLRNPPMGDTQYF.

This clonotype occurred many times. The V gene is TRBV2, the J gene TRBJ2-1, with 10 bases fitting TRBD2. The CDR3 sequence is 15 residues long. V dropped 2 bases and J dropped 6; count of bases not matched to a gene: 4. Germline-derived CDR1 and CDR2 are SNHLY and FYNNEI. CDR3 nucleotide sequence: TGTGCCAGCAGTGAATGGGCTAGCGGGAGCAATGAGCAGTTCTTC. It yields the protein CASSEWASGSNEQFF.

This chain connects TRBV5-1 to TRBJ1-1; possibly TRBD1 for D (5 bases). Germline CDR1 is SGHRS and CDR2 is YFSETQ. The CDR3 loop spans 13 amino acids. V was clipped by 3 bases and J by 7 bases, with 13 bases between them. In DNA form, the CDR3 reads TGCGCCAGCAGCTCCTCGGGGACGGGTGAAGCTTTCTTT. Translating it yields CASSSSGTGEAFF.

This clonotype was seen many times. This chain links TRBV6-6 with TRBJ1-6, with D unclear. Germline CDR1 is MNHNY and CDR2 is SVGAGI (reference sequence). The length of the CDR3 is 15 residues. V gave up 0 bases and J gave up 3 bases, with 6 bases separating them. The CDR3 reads CASSYSGNYNSPLHF. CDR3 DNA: TGTGCCAGCAGTTACTCGGGGAACTATAATTCACCCCTCCACTTT.

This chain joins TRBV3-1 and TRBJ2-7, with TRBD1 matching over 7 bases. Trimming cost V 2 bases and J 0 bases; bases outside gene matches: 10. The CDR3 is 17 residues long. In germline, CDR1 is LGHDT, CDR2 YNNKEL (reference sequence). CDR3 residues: CASSQSPGQAHSYEQYF. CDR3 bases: TGTGCCAGCAGCCAAAGTCCAGGACAGGCTCACTCCTACGAGCAGTACTTC.